The TCR beta chain under discussion was sequenced for a study of T cell responses to AZD1222 COVID-19 vaccine. Study-level findings and limits: Mostly white British, mostly female donors; authors suggested clonal diversity may be underestimated. Baseline serology detected seropositivity in only a handful of AZD1222 recipients.

Second-dose recipients at about 4 or about 12 weeks were treated as one pooled group. Repertoires were generated with immunoSEQ multiplex PCR, while TCRdb's copy carries only in-frame clones and drops some. The sample holds fewer than 95,000 clones; 70% to 90% are singletons and the top ten take more than 5%. CDR3 length: 14 amino acids. The ends were cut back, 4 bases at V and 6 bases at J, with 16 bases in the middle. In germline, CDR1 is SGDLS, CDR2 YYNGEE. The table lists this clone with a few counts. Antigen specificity is unknown. The material was peripheral blood, obtained 28 days after the second AZD1222 dose. J is TRBJ1-2 and V is TRBV9, with D tentatively TRBD1 (5 bases). The TCR sequence derives from an adult who received the AZD1222 COVID-19 vaccine. Here the CDR3 DNA reads TGTGCCAGCAGCTCAGGGAGTGGTACGCATGGCTACACCTTC. The encoded protein is CASSSGSGTHGYTF.